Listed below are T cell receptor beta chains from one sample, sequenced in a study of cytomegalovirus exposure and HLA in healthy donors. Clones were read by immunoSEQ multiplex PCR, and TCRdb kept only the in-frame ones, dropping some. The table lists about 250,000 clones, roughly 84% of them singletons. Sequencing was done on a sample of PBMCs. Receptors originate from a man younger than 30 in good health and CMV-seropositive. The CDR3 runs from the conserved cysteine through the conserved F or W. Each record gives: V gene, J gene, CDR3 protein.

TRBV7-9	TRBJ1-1	CASSLGVGRLTPTEAFF
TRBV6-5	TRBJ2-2	CASSYAAHGPGELFF
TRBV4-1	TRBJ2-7	CASSHLTGQGPEQYF
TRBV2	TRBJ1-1	CASRIELEAFF
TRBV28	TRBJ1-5	CASSTNDLGDRGRSQPQHF
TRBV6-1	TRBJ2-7	CASSEALAGRIAYEQYF
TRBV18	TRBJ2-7	CASSPRGGYSYEQYF
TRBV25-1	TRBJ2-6	CASSDDRVTGANVLTF
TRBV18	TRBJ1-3	CASSRRDRSLDNTIYF
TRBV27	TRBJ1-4	CASITLPGANNEKLFF
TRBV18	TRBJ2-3	CASSRDRAEDTQYF
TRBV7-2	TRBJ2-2	CASSFRGSSTGELFF
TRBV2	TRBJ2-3	CASRGTSGRGDTQYF
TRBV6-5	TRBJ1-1	CASSSLTGLTEAFF
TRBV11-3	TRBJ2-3	CASSSYPQSTDTQYF